This TCR beta chain was sequenced for a study of post-analysis software for immune sequencing data. In the study overall: There were relapsing-remitting, secondary progressive and progressive-relapsing multiple sclerosis among the disease courses included.

In the case of this clonotype: Its antigen is undetermined.

Included in the TCR beta cDNA libraries were unique molecular identifiers. Each sample of about 0.95 to 11 million input T cells yielded around 500,000 cDNA molecules, so each molecule approximated one T cell. TCRdb reanalysed the PCR reads using MiXCR and keeps one entry per CDR3 protein. The sample yields about 540,000 distinct CDR3 sequences, around 36% seen once. Study-wide points: With F measure, samples from one preparation batch clustered together strongly. Compared against controls, patients with multiple sclerosis displayed significantly lower normalized Chao1 diversity.

The sample consisted of blood. The sequence was obtained from a girl between 2 and 17 years old with multiple sclerosis.

CDR3 in amino acids: CASSPYVGARVGETQYF. DNA of the CDR3: TGCGCCAGCAGCCCCTACGTGGGCGCGCGGGTCGGAGAGACCCAGTACTTC. The V gene is TRBV5-1, the J gene TRBJ2-5; D might be TRBD2 (5 bases). The germline V gene encodes CDR1 SGHRS and CDR2 YFSETQ. The V gene lost 4 bases and the J gene lost 4 bases, with 23 bases spanning the gap. The CDR3 runs to 17 residues.